The present entry profiles one T cell receptor (beta chain) with its context. Its antigen is undetermined. Germline V gene data show CDR1 as SGHVS and CDR2 as FQNEAQ. Trimming took off 5 bases at V and 0 bases at J, with 11 bases between the two ends. This CDR3 contains 15 residues. Every patient was affected by relapse after autologous stem cell transplantation, while exposure to brentuximab vedotin was not uniform. The data derive from a study of PD-1 blockade in classical Hodgkin lymphoma. Broader study findings: Baseline TCR diversity was reportedly lower in newly diagnosed patients than in healthy donors. It was reported as lower still in relapsed/refractory patients.

TCRdb's copy holds only in-frame clones and misses some; the assay was immunoSEQ multiplex PCR. Seen here are 66,000 or so clones, about 70% observed once, and the top ten hold approximately 9.9%. The sample was peripheral blood mononuclear cells (PBMCs), taken before the second cycle of nivolumab. This chain links TRBV7-8 with TRBJ2-1, with D maybe TRBD2 (5 bases). This sequence originates from a human donor with classical Hodgkin lymphoma. CDR3 protein: CASSRADFSYNEQFF. The DNA of the CDR3 is TGTGCCAGCAGCCGAGCGGATTTCTCCTACAATGAGCAGTTCTTC.